The present TCR beta chain was sequenced within a study of OX40 agonist ivuxolimab in advanced cancers. Study as a whole: Patients took ivuxolimab, an agonistic anti-OX40 (CD134) antibody. Cohort: about 82% men, mean age about 62, aged about 23 to 79.

Some clones are missing from TCRdb's copy, which holds only in-frame ones; the method was immunoSEQ multiplex PCR. Among about 79,000 clones listed, over 70% were seen once. Germline CDR1 SGHNT, CDR2 YYREEE (reference sequence). Trimming cost V 5 bases and J 3 bases; bases outside gene matches: 6. The CDR3 contains 15 residues. Cycle 7 day 1, cycle 4 day 1, and baseline were the timepoints at which blood was sampled. The source was CD4+ or CD8+ T cells sorted from blood, collected in a trial of the OX40 agonist ivuxolimab. This chain links TRBV5-4 with TRBJ2-7; 12 bases align to TRBD1. This sequence was found in an adult with an advanced solid tumor such as melanoma, head and neck, liver or kidney cancer. CDR3 amino acids: CASRTGTGGFYEQYF. CDR3 nucleotide sequence: TGTGCCAGCAGGACCGGGACAGGGGGCTTCTACGAGCAGTACTTC.